What follows are 3 T cell receptor beta chains derived from one specimen sequenced in a study of vaccination effects on CD4 cells after COVID-19. Pools of viral peptides were used by the ViraFEST assay to expand antigen-specific CD4+ T cells ahead of sequencing. With more than 9 days of culture completed, CD4+ T cells were isolated. Vaccinees lacked prior SARS-CoV-2 infection and tested negative for nucleocapsid antibodies. The repertoire was sequenced with immunoSEQ multiplex PCR; TCRdb's copy has only in-frame clones and lacks some. The data hold 40,000 to 50,000 clones, with roughly 82% observed a single time. These receptors have no identified antigens. Specimen: CD4+ T cells from PBMCs cultured with HCoV-NL63 spike peptides, collected before COVID-19 vaccination. These receptors were collected from a human donor who received a COVID-19 vaccine.

In the case of this clone: A read error may produce the germline difference seen at one junction end. J is TRBJ1-5 and V is TRBV6-6; no definite D call. The CDR3 runs 12 residues. Germline V gene data show CDR1 as MNHNY and CDR2 as SVGAGI (reference sequence). The CDR3 DNA sequence: TGTGCCAGCAGTGATACCACCGGTTTTACCAATTTT. Translating it yields CASSDTTGFTNF.

The rearrangement uses TRBV7-6 and TRBJ2-2; D uncertain. Germline lookup yields CDR1 SGHVS and CDR2 FNYEAQ. The CDR3 runs to 16 residues. V lost 2 bases and J 2 bases, leaving 12 bases between the germline ends. CDR3 in amino acids: CASSLKQILNTGELFF. The CDR3 DNA reads TGTGCCAGCAGCTTAAAACAGATATTAAACACCGGGGAGCTGTTTTTT. Full variable domain (rest looked up from reference TRBV7-6 and TRBJ2-2): GAGVSQSPRYKVTKRGQDVALRCDPISGHVSLYWYRQALGQGPEFLTYFNYEAQQDKSGLPNDRFSAERPEGSISTLTIQRTEQRDSAMYRCASSLKQILNTGELFFGEGSRLTVL.

The sample holds one count of this clone. The J gene is TRBJ1-4, the V gene TRBV5-1; TRBD1 aligns across 10 bases. Germline CDR1 is SGHRS and CDR2 is YFSETQ. This CDR3 is 17 amino acids long. J lost 0 bases, V lost 0 bases, and 2 bases had no gene match. CDR3 region: CASSLGGTGATNEKLFF. Written as DNA, the CDR3 is TGCGCCAGCAGCTTGGGTGGGACAGGGGCAACTAATGAAAAACTGTTTTTT. Together with reference TRBV5-1 and TRBJ1-4, the CDR3 gives the full variable domain: KAGVTQTPRYLIKTRGQQVTLSCSPISGHRSVSWYQQTPGQGLQFLFEYFSETQRNKGNFPGRFSGRQFSNSRSEMNVSTLELGDSALYLCASSLGGTGATNEKLFFGSGTQLSVL.